This T cell receptor beta chain was found in a study of cytomegalovirus exposure and HLA in healthy donors. Use of 60 Vbeta and 13 Jbeta primers characterized the PCR. Repertoires were generated with immunoSEQ multiplex PCR, while TCRdb's copy carries only in-frame clones and drops some. The table shows about 120,000 clones, with about 71% occurring only once. This CDR3 has 13 amino acids. From germline, CDR1 is SEHNR and CDR2 FQNEAQ (reference sequence). V was pared by 5 bases and J by 5 bases, with 13 bases between. The clonotype comes from a woman aged 45 to 65 in good health and CMV-seronegative. This chain links TRBV7-9 with TRBJ2-7, with a possible D match to TRBD1 (6 bases). Sequenced: PBMCs. The CDR3 here is CASSPGAWDEQYF. Here the CDR3 DNA reads TGTGCCAGCAGCCCAGGGGCTTGGGACGAGCAGTACTTC.